Listed here are 21 T cell receptor beta chains from one sample, sequenced in a study of blood T cell repertoires in COVID-19. Libraries were prepared by immunoSEQ multiplex PCR; TCRdb keeps only in-frame clonotypes and omits some of them. Among 200,000 to 300,000 clones, 75% to 90% were seen once, and the ten largest hold over 3.5%. Sequenced sample: peripheral blood. These receptors all come from a woman aged 40 to 50 with acute or convalescent COVID-19.

The chain recombines TRBV4-1 with TRBJ2-2, with D unclear. The length of the CDR3 is 17 residues. The V gene lost 1 base and the J gene lost 0 bases, with 12 bases spanning the gap. CDR1 and CDR2 from the germline V gene are MGHRA and YSYEKL. The CDR3 DNA reads TGCGCCAGCAGCCAAGTTGCGGCCACGACGAACACCGGGGAGCTGTTTTTT. Its protein is CASSQVAATTNTGELFF.

This clone occurred once. The chain employs TRBV5-6 and TRBJ1-1; D gene ambiguous. The CDR3 extends over 13 amino acids. V was pared by 0 bases and J by 0 bases, with 3 bases between. Germline V gives CDR1 SGHDT, CDR2 YYEEEE. The CDR3 sequence: CASSLGLNTEAFF. CDR3 bases: TGTGCCAGCAGCTTGGGGCTGAACACTGAAGCTTTCTTT.

The chain employs TRBV3-1 (or the pseudogene TRBV3-2) and TRBJ1-2, with D possibly being TRBD1 (5 bases). Germline lookup yields CDR1 LGHDT and CDR2 YNNKEL (reference sequence). The CDR3 sequence is 16 residues long. Trimming took 0 bases from V and 6 from J, leaving 17 bases between them. In DNA form, the CDR3 reads TGTGCCAGCAGCCAAGATTTTAGGACGGGGGTGGATGGCTACACCTTC. Translation gives CASSQDFRTGVDGYTF.

The CDR3, as DNA: TGTGCCAGCAGCCCAGGGCTCCAAGAGACCCAGTACTTC. Residues: CASSPGLQETQYF. The genes are TRBV7-8 and TRBJ2-5; D is possibly TRBD1 (5 bases). The CDR3 is 13 amino acids. Trimming shortened V by 5 bases and J by 1 base, and 8 bases separated the two germline ends. Germline V gene lookup returns CDR1 SGHVS and CDR2 FQNEAQ.

The chain couples TRBV2 to TRBJ1-5, with 8 bases lining up with TRBD1. V shed 3 bases and J 7 bases; nucleotides not matched to a gene: 2. The germline V gene has CDR1 SNHLY and CDR2 FYNNEI. The CDR3 covers 13 residues. CDR3: CASSDTGGQPQHF. The DNA of the CDR3 is TGTGCCAGCAGTGACACAGGGGGGCAGCCCCAGCATTTT.

The V gene is TRBV18, the J gene TRBJ2-5, with 7 nucleotides matching TRBD1. Germline CDR1 reads KGHSH; CDR2 reads LQKENI. V trimming: 5 bases; J trimming: 1 base; junction bases outside the gene matches: 7. This CDR3 region has 15 residues. CDR3 coding DNA: TGTGCCAGCTCAGCGCGGACAGGACGCCAAGAGACCCAGTACTTC. Its translation is CASSARTGRQETQYF.

The chain combines TRBV24-1 with TRBJ1-1; D is ambiguous. The germline gives CDR1 KGHDR, CDR2 SFDVKD. The CDR3 loop spans 13 amino acids. Trimming cost V 3 bases and J 3 bases, with 7 bases left between them. CDR3 DNA sequence: TGTGCCACCAGTGATCCCGGGGACACTGAAGCTTTCTTT. This gives the protein CATSDPGDTEAFF.

The chain carries TRBV2 and TRBJ1-1; TRBD1 aligns across 7 bases. V lost 0 bases, J lost 1 base, and 2 bases stayed unmatched. Per the germline V gene, CDR1 is SNHLY and CDR2 is FYNNEI. This CDR3 region has 15 residues. The CDR3 bases are TGTGCCAGCAGTGAAGCAGGACAGGCGAACACTGAAGCTTTCTTT. Amino acid sequence: CASSEAGQANTEAFF.

This clone was found once. This chain uses TRBV6-5 with TRBJ1-2, with D perhaps TRBD1 (5 bases). Germline V gene lookup returns CDR1 MNHEY and CDR2 SVGAGI. The CDR3 is 13 amino acids. Deletions cut 10 bases from V and 4 bases from J, with 16 bases between. The CDR3 region is CATAGRQFYGYTF. CDR3 DNA sequence: TGTGCCACCGCCGGGCGACAGTTCTATGGCTACACCTTC.

The chain recombines TRBV30 with TRBJ1-5; D unresolved. The CDR3 runs to 14 residues. Germline CDR1 and CDR2: GTSNPN and SVGIG (reference sequence). V lost 2 bases and J 5 bases, leaving 13 bases between the germline ends. The CDR3 loop is CAWSFGSGDQPQHF. For the CDR3, the DNA is TGTGCCTGGAGTTTCGGCAGCGGCGATCAGCCCCAGCATTTT.

The rearrangement uses TRBV2 and TRBJ1-1; D is unresolved. The CDR3 totals 13 residues. The V gene's germline CDR1 is SNHLY and CDR2 FYNNEI. V gave up 2 bases and J gave up 3 bases, with 7 bases separating them. The CDR3 sequence: CASSEPGDTEAFF. The CDR3, as DNA: TGTGCCAGCAGTGAACCCGGGGACACTGAAGCTTTCTTT. Complete variable domain (other parts from reference TRBV2 and TRBJ1-1): EPEVTQTPSHQVTQMGQEVILRCVPISNHLYFYWYRQILGQKVEFLVSFYNNEISEKSEIFDDQFSVERPDGSNFTLKIRSTKLEDSAMYFCASSEPGDTEAFFGQGTRLTVV.

The rearrangement links TRBV14 to TRBJ2-3; 9 nucleotides agree with TRBD2. This CDR3 is built from 16 residues. Germline loops: CDR1 SGHDN, CDR2 FVKESK. The V and J ends lost 1 base and 2 bases, in that order; junction bases with no gene match: 4. The CDR3 DNA sequence: TGTGCCAGCAGCCAAGTTAGCGGGGGCTTCACAGATACGCAGTATTTT. Translating it yields CASSQVSGGFTDTQYF.

V is TRBV6-2 or TRBV6-3 and J is TRBJ2-1, with a weak D call TRBD1 (6 bases). This CDR3 is built from 14 residues. Germline V lookup: CDR1 MNHEY, CDR2 SVGEGT. V was trimmed by 2 bases and J by 7 bases, leaving 12 bases between them. In DNA, the CDR3 is TGTGCCAGCAGTTACGATGAGGGGGTAAATGAGCAGTTCTTC. Protein: CASSYDEGVNEQFF.

The DNA for the CDR3 is TGTGCCAGCAGACCCACGCGGGAGACCGGGGAGCTGTTTTTT. This encodes CASRPTRETGELFF. The J gene is TRBJ2-2, the V gene TRBV7-3; 7 positions match TRBD2. Germline assignment: CDR1 SGHTA and CDR2 FQGTGA. The V segment lost 6 bases and the J segment 5 bases; nucleotides outside the gene matches: 6. The CDR3 runs to 14 residues.

CDR3 sequence: CATQGAVYTGELFF. DNA for the CDR3: TGTGCCACCCAGGGGGCGGTTTACACCGGGGAGCTGTTTTTT. The rearrangement links TRBV5-6 to TRBJ2-2, with 8 bases matching TRBD1. The CDR3 has 14 residues. V shed 9 bases, J shed 3 bases, and the junction held 7 bases outside the gene matches. Germline CDR1 is SGHDT and CDR2 is YYEEEE. The entire variable domain, with the rest obtained from reference TRBV5-6 and TRBJ2-2, is as follows: DAGVTQSPTHLIKTRGQQVTLRCSPKSGHDTVSWYQQALGQGPQFIFQYYEEEERQRGNFPDRFSGHQFPNYSSELNVNALLLGDSALYLCATQGAVYTGELFFGEGSRLTVL.

The rearrangement uses TRBV19 and TRBJ1-4; 7 nucleotides align to TRBD1. Germline assignment: CDR1 LNHDA and CDR2 SQIVND (reference sequence). V lost 8 bases, J lost 5 bases, and 5 bases stayed unmatched. The CDR3 sequence is 13 residues long. The CDR3, as DNA: TGTGCCAGTGCGGGACAGCTAAATGAAAAACTGTTTTTT. This encodes CASAGQLNEKLFF.

Only one count was recorded for this clone. The chain joins TRBV7-9 to TRBJ1-5, with 9 bases that match TRBD1. V shed 4 bases and J 5 bases; nucleotides not matched to a gene: 12. Germline CDR1 and CDR2: SEHNR and FQNEAQ (reference sequence). This CDR3 region has 17 residues. CDR3 sequence (DNA): TGTGCCAGCAGCTCCTATTTGAGACAGGGGGGAGATCAGCCCCAGCATTTT. This sequence encodes CASSSYLRQGGDQPQHF.

V gene TRBV24-1 combines with J gene TRBJ1-2; D perhaps matches TRBD1 (6 bases). V lost 4 bases and J 4 bases, leaving 6 bases between the germline ends. CDR1 is KGHDR and CDR2 is SFDVKD in the germline V gene. The CDR3 has 12 amino acids. The CDR3 DNA is TGTGCCACCAGTGAACAGGGCTATGGCTACACCTTC. Residues: CATSEQGYGYTF.

V and J are TRBV10-3 and TRBJ1-2, with D maybe TRBD1 (5 bases). The CDR3 is 13 amino acids. Germline CDR1 reads ENHRY; CDR2 reads SYGVKD. Trimming stripped 0 bases from V and 7 bases from J, with 9 bases between. CDR3 coding DNA: TGTGCCATCAGTGAGTCGCCAGGGCCTGGCTACACCTTC. This translates into CAISESPGPGYTF.

This CDR3 reads CASCDVTGPYNSPLHF. In DNA form, the CDR3 reads TGTGCCAGCTGTGACGTCACAGGACCCTATAATTCACCCCTCCACTTT. V usage is TRBV3-1 (or the pseudogene TRBV3-2) and J usage is TRBJ1-6, with D tentatively TRBD1 (5 bases). V was shortened by 8 bases and J by 2 bases, with 16 bases between the two germline ends. The CDR3 sequence is 16 residues long. Germline V gene lookup returns CDR1 LGHDT and CDR2 YNNKEL (reference sequence).

The gene calls are TRBV30 and TRBJ2-1; D is unclear. The CDR3 has 12 residues. Per germline, CDR1 GTSNPN and CDR2 SVGIG (reference sequence). CDR3 sequence (DNA): TGTGCTAGCTCGTTGAATATCAATGAGCAGTTCTTC. Amino acid sequence: CASSLNINEQFF.